This is a list of T cell receptor beta chains from one sample in a study of blood T cell repertoires in COVID-19. Produced via immunoSEQ multiplex PCR; TCRdb's table is partial and in-frame only. The sample includes 150,000 or so clones, roughly nine tenths seen only once; the top ten take roughly 4%. The material sequenced was peripheral blood. These receptors were taken from a woman in her seventies with acute or convalescent COVID-19. The CDR3 runs from the conserved cysteine through the conserved F or W. The order of the fields is CDR3 DNA, CDR3 protein, V gene, D gene, J gene, clone size. D genes are given only for firm matches. Clone size appears in some rows only: once, few, many, or a class for an expanded clone.

TGTGCCAGTAGTAGACAGGGGGCTAAGGAGACCCAGTACTTC	CASSRQGAKETQYF	TRBV19	TRBD1	TRBJ2-5	NA
TGTGCCAGCAGCTCATACAGGGCGAAAGCTTTCTTT	CASSSYRAKAFF	TRBV7-2	NA	TRBJ1-1	NA
TGTGCCAGCAGTTTTCAGGGGATAAGCAATCAGCCCCAGCATTTT	CASSFQGISNQPQHF	TRBV28	NA	TRBJ1-5	NA
TGTGCCACCAGTGATTTAGGGGCAACTAATGAAAAACTGTTTTTT	CATSDLGATNEKLFF	TRBV24-1	NA	TRBJ1-4	NA
TGTGCCAGCAGCTACACTAGCGGGGGGGACACCGGGGAGCTGTTTTTT	CASSYTSGGDTGELFF	TRBV7-2	TRBD2	TRBJ2-2	NA
TGTGCCAGCAGCTTAGCGAGTGAGAGCTCCTACGAGCAGTACTTC	CASSLASESSYEQYF	TRBV7-6	NA	TRBJ2-7	NA
TGTGCCAGCAGCCGAGGTACCAGGGGGGATACGCAGTATTTT	CASSRGTRGDTQYF	TRBV6-5	TRBD1	TRBJ2-3	NA
TGTGCCTGGAGACTAGCGGCTAGCACAGATACGCAGTATTTT	CAWRLAASTDTQYF	TRBV30	TRBD2	TRBJ2-3	NA
TGTGCCAGCAGCTTACAGGGGGCAGGAGGAAACACCATATATTTT	CASSLQGAGGNTIYF	TRBV5-8	TRBD1	TRBJ1-3	NA
TGTGCCAGTAGTATGGGTAGGCAGGGGGGAGATACGCAGTATTTT	CASSMGRQGGDTQYF	TRBV19	NA	TRBJ2-3	NA
TGTGCCAGCAGCTTATCTGGGGCATCCTACAATGAGCAGTTCTTC	CASSLSGASYNEQFF	TRBV7-9	NA	TRBJ2-1	NA
TGTGCCAGCAGCGTAGCGGGGGGGCGGACAGATACGCAGTATTTT	CASSVAGGRTDTQYF	TRBV9	TRBD2	TRBJ2-3	NA
TGTGCCAGCAGTCGGGAGGGGTATGGCTACACCTTC	CASSREGYGYTF	TRBV6-5	NA	TRBJ1-2	NA
TGTGCCAGCAGCATACAGGGGTGGGGTCAGCCCCAGCATTTT	CASSIQGWGQPQHF	TRBV7-2	TRBD1	TRBJ1-5	NA
TGCGCCAGCAGCCCATGGGGGGTGACTAATGAAAAACTGTTTTTT	CASSPWGVTNEKLFF	TRBV4-1	NA	TRBJ1-4	few
TGCAGCGCCGCGCCCGGGTATAGCACAGATACGCAGTATTTT	CSAAPGYSTDTQYF	TRBV29-1	NA	TRBJ2-3	once
TGTGCCAGCAGCCCCCAGGGTCGGATGAACACTGAAGCTTTCTTT	CASSPQGRMNTEAFF	TRBV3-1/TRBV3-2	NA	TRBJ1-1	NA
TGTGCCAGCACCGAGGGAACAGTCTATGGCTACACCTTC	CASTEGTVYGYTF	TRBV2	NA	TRBJ1-2	NA
TGTGCCAGCAGCAAAGTCGGGGACAGGGTAATTGTCGGTGAAAAACTGTTTTTT	CASSKVGDRVIVGEKLFF	TRBV21-1	NA	TRBJ1-4	NA
TGTGCCAGCAGCTTCGGAACAGGGTCCGGGGAGCTGTTTTTT	CASSFGTGSGELFF	TRBV7-2	NA	TRBJ2-2	NA
TGTGCCAGCAGCTTAGATGGGGGGGGCACAGATACGCAGTATTTT	CASSLDGGGTDTQYF	TRBV7-6	TRBD2	TRBJ2-3	NA
TGTGCCAGCAGCGGCAATCAGCCCCAGCATTTT	CASSGNQPQHF	TRBV28	NA	TRBJ1-5	NA
TGTGCCAGCAGCTTAGGGCTCACGGGCGAGCAGTACTTC	CASSLGLTGEQYF	TRBV11-3	NA	TRBJ2-7	few
TGCAGCGTCCGTAAAGATTGGGCTCGGGGCGAGCAGTACTTC	CSVRKDWARGEQYF	TRBV29-1	NA	TRBJ2-7	NA
TGCGCCAGCAGCCCAGGGGCGGTTGATTCACCCCTCCACTTT	CASSPGAVDSPLHF	TRBV10-2	NA	TRBJ1-6	NA
TGTGCCAGCAGTTCGGGACAGGGAGGTAATGAAAAACTGTTTTTT	CASSSGQGGNEKLFF	TRBV6-5	TRBD1	TRBJ1-4	NA
TGTGCCAGCAGCCGACCCGGGCCGGGGGAAAAACTGTTTTTT	CASSRPGPGEKLFF	TRBV3-1/TRBV3-2	NA	TRBJ1-4	NA
TGTGCCAGCCGCGGGGCACTAGCGGGCACCGGGGAGCTGTTTTTT	CASRGALAGTGELFF	TRBV28	TRBD2	TRBJ2-2	once
TGTGCCAGCAGTTCCACGAGGGCCGCCGAAGCTTTCTTT	CASSSTRAAEAFF	TRBV12-3/TRBV12-4	NA	TRBJ1-1	few
TGTGCTAGCAGCTTAGGGACAGCTCGCACAGATACGCAGTATTTT	CASSLGTARTDTQYF	TRBV7-7	TRBD1	TRBJ2-3	NA
TGTGCCAGCAGCCCCCCGACAGGGTCTGCCCACGAGCAGTACTTC	CASSPPTGSAHEQYF	TRBV7-2	TRBD1	TRBJ2-7	NA
TGTGCCAGCAGCTTAGTTTTTAGGGGCGACTATGGCTACACCTTC	CASSLVFRGDYGYTF	TRBV7-2	NA	TRBJ1-2	NA
TGTGCCAGCTCGGGACAGTCAAATGAAAAACTGTTTTTT	CASSGQSNEKLFF	TRBV2	TRBD1	TRBJ1-4	NA
TGTGCCAGCAGCTCAAACACCGGGGAGCTGTTTTTT	CASSSNTGELFF	TRBV7-3	NA	TRBJ2-2	once
TGTGCCAGCATCCCTTGGGGGGTTGCTGAAGCTTTCTTT	CASIPWGVAEAFF	TRBV5-8	NA	TRBJ1-1	NA
TGTGCCAGCAGCCGGCGGACAGGAGCACAAGAGACCCAGTACTTC	CASSRRTGAQETQYF	TRBV5-6	TRBD1	TRBJ2-5	NA
TGTGCCAGCAGCTTGTGGCAGGGCCTCAATCAGCCCCAGCATTTT	CASSLWQGLNQPQHF	TRBV5-6	NA	TRBJ1-5	NA
TGTGCCAGCAGTGCTCCCGTGAACACTGAAGCTTTCTTT	CASSAPVNTEAFF	TRBV2	NA	TRBJ1-1	NA
TGTGCCAGCAGTGGGGGACAGGGGGTGACCGCTGGAAACACCATATATTTT	CASSGGQGVTAGNTIYF	TRBV6-1	TRBD1	TRBJ1-3	NA
TGTGCCATCAGCGGGACAGAGAGGAAACTGTTTTTT	CAISGTERKLFF	TRBV10-3	TRBD1	TRBJ1-4	NA
TGTGCCAGCAGGGGCCCCTCCTACGAGCAGTACTTC	CASRGPSYEQYF	TRBV28	NA	TRBJ2-7	NA
TGCGCCAGCAGCCAGACTAGCGGGAGCGCCGGGGAGCTGTTTTTT	CASSQTSGSAGELFF	TRBV4-3	TRBD2	TRBJ2-2	NA
TGTGCCACCAGTGGAGGGTCCACAGATACGCAGTATTTT	CATSGGSTDTQYF	TRBV24-1	NA	TRBJ2-3	NA
TGTGCCACTGGGACAGGGAATAATTCACCCCTCCACTTT	CATGTGNNSPLHF	TRBV28	TRBD1	TRBJ1-6	NA
TGCAGCGTCCGTAGCGGGAGGAGTCACACCGGGGAGCTGTTTTTT	CSVRSGRSHTGELFF	TRBV29-1	TRBD2	TRBJ2-2	NA
TGCGCCAGCAGCCAAGTGGGGGGACAGAGAGCTTTCTTT	CASSQVGGQRAFF	TRBV4-3	TRBD1	TRBJ1-1	NA
TGTGCCAGCAGTGAATCTAGGACAGGGAAGGATGAAAAACTGTTTTTT	CASSESRTGKDEKLFF	TRBV25-1	TRBD1	TRBJ1-4	once
TGTGCCAGCAGCTTGGACACGAACACCGGGGAGCTGTTTTTT	CASSLDTNTGELFF	TRBV5-8	NA	TRBJ2-2	NA
TGTGCCAGCAGCGGCGGTGACAGGGTCAATGAGCAGTTCTTC	CASSGGDRVNEQFF	TRBV13	TRBD1	TRBJ2-1	NA
TGTGCCAGCAGGTACCGAGGGACCTACGAGCAGTACTTC	CASRYRGTYEQYF	TRBV6-2/TRBV6-3	NA	TRBJ2-7	few
TGTGCCAGCTCACCGGCAGGGTCCCCTGGAAACACCATATATTTT	CASSPAGSPGNTIYF	TRBV18	NA	TRBJ1-3	few
TGTGCCAGCCAGGGGGTCAACTATGGCTACACCTTC	CASQGVNYGYTF	TRBV7-2	TRBD1	TRBJ1-2	NA